The subject of this entry is one T cell receptor beta chain. Its target is not known. This specimen comes from a study of glioma-infiltrating T cells after dendritic cell vaccination. About the study: At biweekly intervals, patients got three intradermal dendritic cell vaccine injections. Study-level points and caveats: Complete blood and tumor specimen sets were limited to few patients.

Amplification used 60 V beta primers and 13 J beta primers. Clones were read by immunoSEQ multiplex PCR, and TCRdb kept only the in-frame ones, dropping some. The data show around 90,000 clones, with about four fifths seen just once and 5.5% to 7% held by the top ten. Trimming cost V 2 bases and J 3 bases, with 13 bases left between them. This CDR3 has 15 amino acids. CDR1 and CDR2 (germline): SGHAT, FQDESV (reference sequence). The receptor was derived from a human donor with glioblastoma. Sample: blood, taken before dendritic cell vaccination. The chain joins TRBV11-1 to TRBJ1-2; maybe TRBD1 (5 bases). The DNA of the CDR3 is TGTGCCAGCAGCTTACTAAGCCCGGGGGACTATGGCTACACCTTC. Translated, it gives CASSLLSPGDYGYTF.